This T cell receptor beta chain was recovered during a study of response to subunit inactivated influenza vaccine (dated by TCRdb to between 2017 and 2018). Regarding the research as a whole: Deep quantitative T cell receptor repertoire profiling was used in the study to track responses to a trivalent subunit inactivated influenza vaccine.

This clonotype was recorded at least ten times. Its target antigen remains unknown. It has no much larger one-base neighbor in the sample; base qualities were not kept. The method was RT-PCR. This sample was sequenced with an Illumina HiSeq 2500. TCRdb trimmed public reads at Q25 via fastp, called clones via MiXCR and kept in-frame beta chains. When rows share a CDR3 protein, they turn into one entry using the most common DNA and genes. The sample table holds a few hundred thousand distinct CDR3 sequences, of which 9% to 15% were seen once. The top ten clonotypes cover approximately 8.3% of the sample. Sequences SGHDN (CDR1) and FVKESK (CDR2) are obtained from the germline V gene. Its CDR3 holds 16 amino acids, cysteine through phenylalanine. Of all the DNA, just the CDR3 is kept, 48 bases in frame from base 1. Cut back by 4 bases and 4 bases, the V and J ends lie 18 bases apart. General study outcomes and caveats: According to the authors, only a limited number of new T cells may be recruited by each seasonal influenza vaccination.

This TCR was sampled from a man aged 50-60 years who received an inactivated influenza vaccine. Donor details come from another sample of the same person, matched by shared clones. The chain is encoded by TRBV14 joined to TRBJ2-3, and possibly TRBD2, on 5 matching bases. Sequencing used non-naive T cells sorted from PBMCs, obtained 14 days before vaccination. The cell subset or site label corresponds to: memory T cell fraction. The nucleotides are TGTGCCAGCAGCCTATGGCGGACTCACACCCCAGATACGCAGTATTTT. It codes for CASSLWRTHTPDTQYF. Extended through the reference TRBV14 and TRBJ2-3 proteins, this CDR3 yields the full variable domain: EAGVTQFPSHSVIEKGQTVTLRCDPISGHDNLYWYRRVMGKEIKFLLHFVKESKQDESGMPNNRFLAERTGGTYSTLKVQPAELEDSGVYFCASSLWRTHTPDTQYFGPGTRLTVL.